This record looks at one TCR beta chain sequence and its context. The CDR3 contains 14 residues. Germline CDR1 reads SGHAT; CDR2 reads FQNNGV. Losses at the gene ends were 0 bases for V and 6 bases for J; bases not matched to a gene: 3. This record comes from a study of T cell responses to AZD1222 COVID-19 vaccine. The data were produced by immunoSEQ multiplex PCR, yet TCRdb's version contains in-frame clones alone and is incomplete. The data contain roughly 130,000 clones, 80% to 95% of them seen just once; the ten biggest clones take up about 4.1%. The clonotype was recovered from an adult who received the AZD1222 COVID-19 vaccine. The chain recombines TRBV11-2 with TRBJ2-7; 9 nucleotides match TRBD2. The sequenced sample was peripheral blood, obtained 28 days after the second AZD1222 dose. Written as DNA, the CDR3 is TGTGCCAGCAGCTTAGAGGCGGGGGGGCGCGAGCAGTACTTC. This sequence encodes CASSLEAGGREQYF.